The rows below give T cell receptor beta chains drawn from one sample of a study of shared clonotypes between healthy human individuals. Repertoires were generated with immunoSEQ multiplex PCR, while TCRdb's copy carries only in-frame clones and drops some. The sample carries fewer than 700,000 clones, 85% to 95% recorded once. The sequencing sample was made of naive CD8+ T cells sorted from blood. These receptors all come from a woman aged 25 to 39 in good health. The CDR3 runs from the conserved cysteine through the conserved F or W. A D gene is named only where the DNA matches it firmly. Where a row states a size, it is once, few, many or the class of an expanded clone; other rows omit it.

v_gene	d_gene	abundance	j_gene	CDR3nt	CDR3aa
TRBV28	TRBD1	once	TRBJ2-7	TGTGCCAGCAGTCCCCTAGACAGGGGGCGGCACGAGCAGTACTTC	CASSPLDRGRHEQYF
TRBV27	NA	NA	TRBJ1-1	TGTGCCAGCAGTTTCCCTGGGAACACTGAAGCTTTCTTT	CASSFPGNTEAFF
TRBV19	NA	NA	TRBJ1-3	TGTGCCAGTAGTATACAACATCCGCGAGGGGGCTCTGGAAACACCATATATTTT	CASSIQHPRGGSGNTIYF
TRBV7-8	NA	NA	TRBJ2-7	TGTGCCAGCAGCCTATACGGGCACGAGCAGTACTTC	CASSLYGHEQYF
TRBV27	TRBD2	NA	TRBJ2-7	TGTGCCAGCAGTTTAACCGGGACTAGCGGTACCTACGAGCAGTACTTC	CASSLTGTSGTYEQYF
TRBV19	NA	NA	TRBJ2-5	TGTGCCAGTAGGGAGACAGCTCAAGAGACCCAGTACTTC	CASRETAQETQYF
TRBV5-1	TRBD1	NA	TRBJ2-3	TGCGCCAGCAGCTTGGACAGGGGCCATATCACAGATACGCAGTATTTT	CASSLDRGHITDTQYF
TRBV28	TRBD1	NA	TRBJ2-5	TGTGCCAGCAGTTTATGGACAGGGCACGGGGAGCAGTACTTC	CASSLWTGHGEQYF
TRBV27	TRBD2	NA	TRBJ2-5	TGTGCCAGCAGCTCAGGGACTAGCGGGAGGGAGACCCAGTACTTC	CASSSGTSGRETQYF
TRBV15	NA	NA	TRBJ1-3	TGTGCCACCAGCAGAGATGACGAAGGGGCTGGAAACACCATATATTTT	CATSRDDEGAGNTIYF
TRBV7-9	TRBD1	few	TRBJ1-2	TGTGCCAGCAGCTTAGTGAGGGGGCCCTATGGCTACACCTTC	CASSLVRGPYGYTF
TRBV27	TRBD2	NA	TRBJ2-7	TGTGCCAGCAGTTTAGGGGCGGGAGGGCTCAACGAGCAGTACTTC	CASSLGAGGLNEQYF
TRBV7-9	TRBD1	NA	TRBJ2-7	TGTGCCAGCAGCCCGGCTACGACAGGGGTTGACGAGCAGTACTTC	CASSPATTGVDEQYF
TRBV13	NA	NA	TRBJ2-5	TGTGCCAGCAGCACCGGACAGTTGGGGGAGCAGTACTTC	CASSTGQLGEQYF
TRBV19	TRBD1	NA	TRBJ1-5	TGTGCCAGTAGTCCTATACAGGGGATGGATCAGCCCCAGCATTTT	CASSPIQGMDQPQHF
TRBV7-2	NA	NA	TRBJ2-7	TGTGCCAGCAGCTTATACGGGCATAAGGATAGCGAGCAGTACTTC	CASSLYGHKDSEQYF
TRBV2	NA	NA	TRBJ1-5	TGTGCCAGCGGGGGTAGCGATAGCAATCAGCCCCAGCATTTT	CASGGSDSNQPQHF
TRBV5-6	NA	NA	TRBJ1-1	TGTGCCAGCAGCTGGGCGACAGGTTGGGGGCTGAACACTGAAGCTTTCTTT	CASSWATGWGLNTEAFF
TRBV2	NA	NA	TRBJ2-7	TGTGCCGACGGGGCAGGGGCCGAGCAGTACTTC	CADGAGAEQYF
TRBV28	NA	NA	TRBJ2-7	TGTGCCAGCAGTCTATCGCCAGGGTCCTACGAGCAGTACTTC	CASSLSPGSYEQYF
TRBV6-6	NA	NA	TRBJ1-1	TGTGCCAGCAGTTACGACCGCGTGGCTTTCTTT	CASSYDRVAFF
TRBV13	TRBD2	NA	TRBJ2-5	TGTGCCAGCAGCTTGCAGCGGGGGGGGACCCAGTACTTC	CASSLQRGGTQYF
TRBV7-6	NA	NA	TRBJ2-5	TGTGCCAGCACCCTCCGGGACTTCCAAGAGACCCAGTACTTC	CASTLRDFQETQYF
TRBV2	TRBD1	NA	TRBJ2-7	TGTGCCAGCAGTGAAGGGACAGGGGGCGCGAACTACGAGCAGTACTTC	CASSEGTGGANYEQYF
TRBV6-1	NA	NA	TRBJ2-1	TGTGCCACCTCTCTCCCGCGACAGGGAGGCAATGAGCAGTTCTTC	CATSLPRQGGNEQFF
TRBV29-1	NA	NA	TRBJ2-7	TGCAGCGTTGAGGGGGACCGGTACGAGCAGTACTTC	CSVEGDRYEQYF
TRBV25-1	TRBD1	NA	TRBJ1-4	TGTGCCAGTACCGACAGGGCGGGATCGGAAAAACTGTTTTTT	CASTDRAGSEKLFF
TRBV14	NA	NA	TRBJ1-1	TGTGCCAGCAGCCAAGTTCGATTCAGGGAGTACATGAACACTGAAGCTTTCTTT	CASSQVRFREYMNTEAFF
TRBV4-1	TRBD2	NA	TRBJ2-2	TGCGCCAGCAGCCAAAAAGGATATGGGACTAGCGCATTGAACACCGGGGAGCTGTTTTTT	CASSQKGYGTSALNTGELFF
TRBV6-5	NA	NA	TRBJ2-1	TGTGCCAGCAGGGCTGGGACCTTCAATGAGCAGTTCTTC	CASRAGTFNEQFF
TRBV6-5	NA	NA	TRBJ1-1	TGTGCCAGCAGTCCCGGGGGAGGCAACACTGAAGCTTTCTTT	CASSPGGGNTEAFF
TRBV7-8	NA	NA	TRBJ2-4	TGTGCCAGCAGCTTAGGTAGAACTCGCCATAGCATTCAGTACTTC	CASSLGRTRHSIQYF
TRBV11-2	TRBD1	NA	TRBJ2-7	TGTGCCAGCAGCACGGGACAGGACATCTACGAGCAGTACTTC	CASSTGQDIYEQYF
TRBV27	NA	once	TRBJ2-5	TGTGCCAGCAGCCGCTCTAGGGGAGAGACCCAGTACTTC	CASSRSRGETQYF
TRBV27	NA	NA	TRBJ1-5	TGTGCCAGCTCCCAAGGGGCGCTCAATCAGCCCCAGCATTTT	CASSQGALNQPQHF
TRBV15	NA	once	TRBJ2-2	TGTGCCACCAGCAGCTATGGCACCGGGGAGCTGTTTTTT	CATSSYGTGELFF
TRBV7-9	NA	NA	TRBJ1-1	TGTGCCAGCAGCCTGGGAGCACTGGGTGAGAACACTGAAGCTTTCTTT	CASSLGALGENTEAFF
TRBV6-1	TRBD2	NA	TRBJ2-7	TGTGCCAGCAGTGATTTTTCGACTAGCGGGTTCTACGAGCAGTACTTC	CASSDFSTSGFYEQYF
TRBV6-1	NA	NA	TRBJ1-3	TGTGCCAGCAGTAACACAGGGCTTGGAAACACCATATATTTT	CASSNTGLGNTIYF
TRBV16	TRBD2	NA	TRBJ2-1	TGTGCCAGCAGCCAATTAGGAGAGGGAGGGAACTACAATGAGCAGTTCTTC	CASSQLGEGGNYNEQFF
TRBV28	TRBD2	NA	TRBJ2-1	TGTGCCAGCAGGCCCCTAGCGGGAGTGGCCAATGAGCAGTTCTTC	CASRPLAGVANEQFF